Each of the 26 T cell receptor beta chains below was sequenced from the same sample in a study of T-cell memory formation after mild COVID-19. TCRdb called the 5' RACE reads again in MiXCR, with one record for every CDR3 protein. Of hundreds of thousands of distinct CDR3 sequences listed, more than 15% are singletons. Sequenced: PBMCs or a T cell subset sorted from them (not recorded which). The receptors here all came from an adult woman who had mild COVID-19 (a few samples of this study predate the infection). Cell type and time point are not known.

This clonotype has a handful of counts. The V gene is TRBV7-9, the J gene TRBJ2-7; TRBD1 might be the D (6 bases). V was trimmed by 4 bases and J by 2 bases, leaving 21 bases between them. Per germline, CDR1 SEHNR and CDR2 FQNEAQ (reference sequence). There are 17 residues in the CDR3. The CDR3 nucleotides read TGTGCCAGCAGCTCCACTCAGTTGAGACAGGCGACCTACGAGCAGTACTTC. This codes for CASSSTQLRQATYEQYF.

This rearrangement joins TRBV7-9 to TRBJ1-3; 7 bases align to TRBD1. CDR1 SEHNR and CDR2 FQNEAQ come from the germline V gene (reference sequence). V lost 6 bases, J lost 9 bases, and 11 bases stayed unmatched. CDR3 length equals 14 residues. Here the CDR3 DNA reads TGTGCCAGCAGTTCGGACAGGACCCGCGGCACCATATATTTT. Its protein is CASSSDRTRGTIYF.

V is TRBV3-1 and J is TRBJ2-7, with 11 bases fitting TRBD1. The CDR3 is 16 residues long. CDR1 and CDR2 from the germline V gene are LGHDT and YNNKEL (reference sequence). After removal of 0 bases from V and 4 bases from J, the junction contained 5 bases not matched to a gene. CDR3 coding DNA: TGTGCCAGCAGCCAAGATCGAGGACAGGGGGCATACGAGCAGTACTTC. The encoded protein is CASSQDRGQGAYEQYF.

The chain combines TRBV4-2 with TRBJ2-3; D uncertain. Trimming removed 1 base from V and 4 bases from J, with 6 bases in between. The CDR3 is made up of 13 amino acids. CDR1 is LGHNA, CDR2 YNFKEQ, per germline. CDR3 sequence: CASSQVWSDTQYF. CDR3 DNA: TGTGCCAGCAGCCAAGTCTGGTCAGATACGCAGTATTTT.

The V gene is TRBV9, the J gene TRBJ2-2, with unresolved D. The germline V gene has CDR1 SGDLS and CDR2 YYNGEE. The V and J ends lost 0 bases and 6 bases respectively, with 3 bases between them. This CDR3 comprises 12 residues. DNA of the CDR3: TGTGCCAGCAGCGTAGTACCCGGGGAGCTGTTTTTT. Encoded protein: CASSVVPGELFF.

V usage is TRBV9 and J usage is TRBJ2-7; 7 nucleotides agree with TRBD2. V was pared by 0 bases and J by 7 bases, with 4 bases of the junction left unmatched. Germline CDR1 SGDLS, CDR2 YYNGEE. The CDR3 covers 13 residues. The DNA of the CDR3 is TGTGCCAGCAGCGTAGGGGTAGCGGGTGAGCAGTACTTC. Amino acid sequence: CASSVGVAGEQYF.

The chain links TRBV29-1 to TRBJ2-3, with TRBD2 matching over 11 bases. Germline V lookup: CDR1 SQVTM, CDR2 ANQGSEA. This CDR3 comprises 14 residues. After removal of 8 bases from V and 5 bases from J, the junction contained 9 bases not matched to a gene. This CDR3 is CSPELAGEGDTQYF. For the CDR3, the DNA is TGCAGCCCCGAACTAGCGGGAGAGGGAGATACGCAGTATTTT.

This clonotype was detected only a few times. This chain uses TRBV19 with TRBJ1-5; D gene ambiguous. In germline, CDR1 is LNHDA, CDR2 SQIVND (reference sequence). Trimming took off 5 bases at V and 4 bases at J, with 9 bases between the two ends. CDR3 length: 13 amino acids. CDR3 DNA: TGTGCCAGTAGTCGGGTGGGAAATCAGCCCCAGCATTTT. Amino acid sequence: CASSRVGNQPQHF.

This clonotype has just a few counts. V usage is TRBV20-1 and J usage is TRBJ2-7, with D possibly TRBD1 on 5 matching bases. The CDR3 has 13 amino acids. Germline V CDR1 and CDR2: DFQATT, SNEGSKA (reference sequence). The V end lost 1 base, the J end lost 0 bases, and 7 bases lay between the germline ends. The CDR3 sequence: CSARGTHSYEQYF. The DNA for the CDR3 is TGCAGTGCTAGAGGGACACACTCCTACGAGCAGTACTTC.

This clonotype showed up just a few times. The gene calls are TRBV9 and TRBJ2-1, with 10 bases that match TRBD2. The CDR3 contains 17 residues. The J segment lost 6 bases and the V segment lost 0 bases, leaving 9 bases of the junction unmatched. Germline-derived CDR1 and CDR2 are SGDLS and YYNGEE. CDR3 protein: CASSVATASGGTNEQFF. The CDR3 DNA sequence: TGTGCCAGCAGCGTAGCAACGGCTAGCGGGGGAACCAATGAGCAGTTCTTC.

The sample holds a few counts of this clonotype. The V and J genes are TRBV4-2 and TRBJ1-5; D is ambiguous. CDR3 length: 14 residues. In germline, CDR1 is LGHNA, CDR2 YNFKEQ. Trimming cost V 0 bases and J 6 bases, with 9 bases left between them. This CDR3 reads CASSQETEGQPQHF. In DNA, the CDR3 is TGTGCCAGCAGCCAAGAAACAGAGGGTCAGCCCCAGCATTTT.

The rearrangement joins TRBV2 to TRBJ1-4; 7 bases map to TRBD1. CDR1 is SNHLY, CDR2 FYNNEI, per germline. The trim removed 6 bases at V and 12 bases at J, leaving 13 bases unmatched. The CDR3 has 14 residues. In nucleotides, the CDR3 is TGTGCCAGCAGCGCCGGGACAGTCCTTGCGGAACTGTTTTTT. It translates to CASSAGTVLAELFF.

This clonotype was seen a handful of times. The rearrangement joins TRBV7-9 to TRBJ2-5, with 8 bases identical to TRBD1. With V trimmed by 5 bases and J by 7 bases, 12 bases remained unmatched. The CDR3 loop spans 15 amino acids. Germline loops: CDR1 SEHNR, CDR2 FQNEAQ (reference sequence). The CDR3 loop reads CASSVGQGEGGTQYF. The DNA of the CDR3 is TGTGCCAGCAGCGTTGGACAGGGTGAAGGTGGGACCCAGTACTTC. Using reference TRBV7-9 and TRBJ2-5 for the parts outside the CDR3, the full variable domain is DTGVSQNPRHKITKRGQNVTFRCDPISEHNRLYWYRQTLGQGPEFLTYFQNEAQLEKSRLLSDRFSAERPKGSFSTLEIQRTEQGDSAMYLCASSVGQGEGGTQYFGPGTRLLVL.

This clonotype was seen repeatedly, ten times or more. The chain uses TRBV7-8 and TRBJ1-1; D is undetermined. The CDR3 extends over 14 amino acids. Germline V CDR1 and CDR2: SGHVS, FQNEAQ. V was shortened by 0 bases and J by 1 base, with 6 bases between the two germline ends. CDR3 DNA sequence: TGTGCCAGCAGCTTAGCGACGGCGAACACTGAAGCTTTCTTT. This encodes CASSLATANTEAFF.

This clonotype has just one count. In DNA, the CDR3 is TGTGCCAGCAGCACGGCCCCTTGGACCGCTCGGGAGACCCAGTACTTC. Amino acids: CASSTAPWTARETQYF. The chain has TRBV9 and TRBJ2-5, with no clear D. The CDR3 spans 16 residues. Germline V lookup: CDR1 SGDLS, CDR2 YYNGEE. The V gene lost 4 bases and the J gene lost 5 bases, with 21 bases spanning the gap.

V and J are TRBV7-2 and TRBJ2-5; 14 bases are a match to TRBD2. Germline V CDR1 and CDR2: SGHTA, FQGNSA. The CDR3 has 16 amino acids. V lost 5 bases and J lost 5; bases outside the gene matches: 7. CDR3 amino acids: CASSPPGTSGSETQYF. DNA for the CDR3: TGTGCCAGCAGCCCCCCCGGGACTAGCGGGAGTGAGACCCAGTACTTC.

The chain joins TRBV9 to TRBJ2-1; 7 bases agree with TRBD1. The CDR3 is 15 residues long. V shed 3 bases and J 4 bases; nucleotides not matched to a gene: 7. Germline V CDR1 and CDR2: SGDLS, YYNGEE. In DNA form, the CDR3 reads TGTGCCAGCAGCGCCCTGGGACAGATTTACAATGAGCAGTTCTTC. Amino acids: CASSALGQIYNEQFF.

In this sample, this clonotype turned up a few times. The chain carries TRBV6-5 and TRBJ2-3; 9 bases fit TRBD2. With V trimmed by 2 bases and J by 4 bases, 7 bases remained unmatched. This CDR3 has 16 residues. The germline V gene encodes CDR1 MNHEY and CDR2 SVGAGI. This CDR3 reads CASSYRRGGSADTQYF. For the CDR3, the DNA is TGTGCCAGCAGTTACAGGCGGGGGGGTAGTGCAGATACGCAGTATTTT.

V gene TRBV4-2 combines with J gene TRBJ2-1; 10 bases agree with TRBD2. The CDR3 loop spans 16 amino acids. Trimming cost V 8 bases and J 5 bases; bases outside gene matches: 12. In germline, CDR1 is LGHNA, CDR2 YNFKEQ. CDR3 region: CASSQELAGSNNEQFF. The CDR3, as DNA: TGTGCCAGCTCCCAGGAACTAGCGGGGAGCAACAATGAGCAGTTCTTC.

This clonotype occurred many times. The chain carries TRBV5-1 and TRBJ1-5, with 9 bases aligning to TRBD1. Germline V CDR1 and CDR2: SGHRS, YFSETQ. The CDR3 extends over 15 amino acids. V was clipped by 1 base and J by 7 bases; unmatched bases: 6. The CDR3 coding sequence is TGCGCCAGCAGCTTGACAGGGGGCGCGGGGCAGCCCCAGCATTTT. Protein product: CASSLTGGAGQPQHF.

The chain employs TRBV2 and TRBJ1-2; 10 bases line up with TRBD1. Looked up from germline, CDR1 is SNHLY and CDR2 is FYNNEI. Trimming took 6 bases from V and 2 from J; bases not matched to a gene: 3. The CDR3 loop spans 14 amino acids. CDR3 in amino acids: CASRPGQGNYGYTF. CDR3 DNA: TGTGCCAGCAGGCCGGGACAGGGGAACTATGGCTACACCTTC.

This clonotype was seen a handful of times. The chain joins TRBV7-2 to TRBJ2-1; D unresolved. The germline V and J ends were trimmed by 1 base and 7 bases, with 17 bases remaining between them. The CDR3 runs to 16 residues. CDR1 and CDR2 from the germline V gene are SGHTA and FQGNSA. Written as DNA, the CDR3 is TGTGCCAGCAGCTTAGTCGGCCGGTGGGCTTCGAATGAGCAGTTCTTC. It encodes CASSLVGRWASNEQFF. Full variable domain (remainder filled in from reference TRBV7-2 and TRBJ2-1): GAGVSQSPSNKVTEKGKDVELRCDPISGHTALYWYRQSLGQGLEFLIYFQGNSAPDKSGLPSDRFSAERTGGSVSTLTIQRTQQEDSAVYLCASSLVGRWASNEQFFGPGTRLTVL.

This clonotype was picked up a small number of times. The rearrangement links TRBV25-1 to TRBJ2-5; D not resolved. Looked up from germline, CDR1 is MGHDK and CDR2 is SYGVNS. CDR3 length equals 12 residues. V was clipped by 4 bases and J by 7 bases, with 10 bases between them. This chain's CDR3 is CASSVPPGTQYF. DNA for the CDR3: TGTGCCAGCAGTGTACCTCCCGGGACCCAGTACTTC.

The chain is built from TRBV4-3 and TRBJ1-6; D ambiguous. Germline V CDR1 and CDR2: LGHNA, YSLEER. The CDR3 spans 15 residues. V was shortened by 2 bases and J by 8 bases, with 13 bases between the two germline ends. In DNA, the CDR3 is TGCGCCAGCAGCCAAAGACCCGTAGCGTATTCACCCCTCCACTTT. Translating it yields CASSQRPVAYSPLHF.

The chain employs TRBV5-1 and TRBJ1-3; a weak D match, TRBD1 (5 bases). The CDR3 has 16 residues. The germline V gene encodes CDR1 SGHRS and CDR2 YFSETQ. V was shortened by 4 bases and J by 0 bases, with 14 bases between the two germline ends. The CDR3 DNA follows: TGCGCCAGCAGCAGGGACCGCCCGATCTCTGGAAACACCATATATTTT. Protein: CASSRDRPISGNTIYF.

The rearrangement uses TRBV9 and TRBJ2-1, with D hard to call. The V gene lost 4 bases and the J gene lost 3 bases, with 14 bases spanning the gap. This CDR3 has 15 amino acids. The V gene's germline CDR1 is SGDLS and CDR2 YYNGEE. Here the CDR3 reads CASSLLPDFYNEQFF. DNA for the CDR3: TGTGCCAGCAGCTTACTCCCCGACTTCTACAATGAGCAGTTCTTC.